This record concerns one T cell receptor (beta chain) sequence. Its antigen is undetermined. CDR3 length: 14 amino acids. Germline values: CDR1 SGHRS, CDR2 YFSETQ. V dropped 4 bases and J dropped 3; count of bases not matched to a gene: 5. The repertoire was sequenced with immunoSEQ multiplex PCR; TCRdb's copy has only in-frame clones and lacks some. The sample includes under 2.5 million clones, 85% to 95% seen only once; the top ten take 0.3% to 0.45%. The donors, healthy adults who were HIV-negative, had experienced no recent acute infections or vaccinations. These data originate in a study of shared clonotypes between healthy human individuals. Study background: The cohort comprised a couple of women and a few men. Their ages spanned 18 to 49 years. General study findings and limits: Shared across a few donors were roughly 5.3% of the naive CD4 clonotypes.

Sequencing used naive CD4+ T cells from PBMCs. Subset of the sample: CD45RA+ positively selected. The gene calls are TRBV5-1 and TRBJ2-7; 9 bases fit TRBD1. The TCR originated in a man aged 18 to 30 in good health. Some clones in this sample may be carry-over from other donors' samples. CDR3 amino acids: CASSGQGTNYEQYF. The CDR3 DNA reads as TGCGCCAGCAGCGGACAGGGGACTAACTACGAGCAGTACTTC.